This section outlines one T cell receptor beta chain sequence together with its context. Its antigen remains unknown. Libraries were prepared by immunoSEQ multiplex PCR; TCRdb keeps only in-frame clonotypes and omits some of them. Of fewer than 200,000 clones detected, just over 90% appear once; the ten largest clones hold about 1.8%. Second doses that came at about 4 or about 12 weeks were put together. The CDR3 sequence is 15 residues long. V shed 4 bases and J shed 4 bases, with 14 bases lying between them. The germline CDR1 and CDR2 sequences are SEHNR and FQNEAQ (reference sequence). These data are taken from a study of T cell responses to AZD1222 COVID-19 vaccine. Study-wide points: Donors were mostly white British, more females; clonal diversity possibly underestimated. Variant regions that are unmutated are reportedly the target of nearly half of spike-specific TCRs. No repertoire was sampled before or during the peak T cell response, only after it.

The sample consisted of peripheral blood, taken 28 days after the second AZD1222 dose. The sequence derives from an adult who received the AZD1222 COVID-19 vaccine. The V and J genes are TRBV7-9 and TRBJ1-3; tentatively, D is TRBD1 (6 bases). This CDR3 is CASSSNRVSGNTIYF. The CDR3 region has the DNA TGTGCCAGCAGCTCAAACAGGGTCTCCGGAAACACCATATATTTT. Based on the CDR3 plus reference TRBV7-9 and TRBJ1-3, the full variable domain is DTGVSQNPRHKITKRGQNVTFRCDPISEHNRLYWYRQTLGQGPEFLTYFQNEAQLEKSRLLSDRFSAERPKGSFSTLEIQRTEQGDSAMYLCASSSNRVSGNTIYFGEGSWLTVV.